Listed here are 30 T cell receptor beta chains from one sample, sequenced in a study of T cell clonality in common variable immunodeficiency. Assay used: immunoSEQ multiplex PCR; TCRdb lists only in-frame clones, some missing. The sample includes about 35,000 clones, none of them occurring once. Sequencing was carried out using peripheral blood mononuclear cells. The receptors were gathered from a person aged 18 to 75 in good health.

This clone was seen at least ten times. From the germline J gene comes the end of the CDR3, since the read stops 3 residues before it. The chain is built from TRBV4-2 and TRBJ2-2; TRBD2 agrees at 8 bases. V lost 0 bases to trimming and J lost 5 bases; unmatched junction nucleotides: 8. The CDR3 sequence is 17 residues long. CDR1 and CDR2 from the germline V gene are LGHNA and YNFKEQ. CDR3 loop: CASSQEGGLVGTGELFF. The CDR3 DNA, read in part, is TGTGCCAGCAGCCAAGAGGGGGGACTAGTTGGGACCGGGGAG.

Regarding this clone: Read data end 3 residues before the CDR3 end; the end is taken from the germline J gene. The V gene is TRBV18, the J gene TRBJ1-1; the D gene is possibly TRBD1 (5 bases). V lost 3 bases and J lost 0, with 8 bases in between. The CDR3 extends over 14 amino acids. Germline V gene lookup returns CDR1 KGHSH and CDR2 LQKENI. CDR3 DNA, as far as it was read: TGTGCCAGCTCACCGACAGACATGAACACTGAA. It codes for CASSPTDMNTE. The full CDR3 protein reads CASSPTDMNTEAFF.

With regard to this clone: The CDR3 end is not reached by the read, which stops 3 residues before it; the germline J gene fills it in. This sequence joins TRBV2 and TRBJ1-6; D is possibly TRBD1 (5 bases). With 7 bases removed from V and 0 bases from J, the gap between germline ends came to 13 bases. Germline V lookup: CDR1 SNHLY, CDR2 FYNNEI. CDR3 length: 16 amino acids. The CDR3 sequence is CASTGAASSYNSPLHF. The covered CDR3 bases are TGTGCCAGCACTGGGGCGGCGAGCTCCTATAATTCACCC.

This clone was picked up a small number of times. The read finishes 3 residues shy of the CDR3 end, and the germline J gene is used to complete it. V gene TRBV5-1 combines with J gene TRBJ2-1; no clear D. The germline gives CDR1 SGHRS, CDR2 YFSETQ. The ends were cut back, 5 bases at V and 5 bases at J, with 11 bases in the middle. The CDR3 extends over 13 amino acids. CDR3 loop: CASSPNLNNEQFF. CDR3 DNA (partial): TGCGCCAGCAGTCCAAACTTAAACAATGAG. The whole variable domain, filled in from reference TRBV5-1 and TRBJ2-1, reads KAGVTQTPRYLIKTRGQQVTLSCSPISGHRSVSWYQQTPGQGLQFLFEYFSETQRNKGNFPGRFSGRQFSNSRSEMNVSTLELGDSALYLCASSPNLNNEQFFGPGTRLTVL.

This clone was observed many times. Coverage ceases 3 residues before the CDR3 finishes, and the germline J gene fills in the end. The genes are TRBV4-1 and TRBJ2-1, with 11 bases aligning to TRBD2. This CDR3 contains 18 residues. The V gene's germline CDR1 is MGHRA and CDR2 YSYEKL. J lost 4 bases, V lost 1 base, and 9 bases had no gene match. The covered CDR3 bases are TGCGCCAGCAGCCAAGGAGGAAATCTAGCGGGAGGATACAATGAG. Protein: CASSQGGNLAGGYNE. The whole CDR3 sequence is CASSQGGNLAGGYNEQFF.

This clone was counted at least ten times. The observed sequence ends 3 residues before the CDR3 terminus, with the missing tail filled in from the germline J gene. V gene TRBV4-1 combines with J gene TRBJ2-2; the D gene is possibly TRBD2 (6 bases). The V and J ends lost 2 bases and 7 bases respectively, with 14 bases between them. From germline, CDR1 is MGHRA and CDR2 YSYEKL. The CDR3 sequence is 15 residues long. The part of the CDR3 DNA that was read is TGCGCCAGCAGCCAATTGACTAGTAGGTTCGGGGAG. Translated: CASSQLTSRFGE. The whole CDR3 region reads CASSQLTSRFGELFF.

In this sample, this clone turned up many times. The read is 3 residues too short to cover the CDR3 end, so that end is filled in from the germline J gene. The gene calls are TRBV6-1 and TRBJ2-4; 9 bases fit TRBD1. The germline gives CDR1 MNHNS, CDR2 SASEGT. The V and J ends lost 2 bases and 4 bases, in that order; junction bases with no gene match: 3. There are 15 residues in the CDR3. Partial CDR3 DNA: TGTGCCAGCAGTGAACTCGGGACAGGGAAAAACATT. Protein product: CASSELGTGKNI. The full CDR3 is CASSELGTGKNIQYF.

About this clone: The CDR3 end falls 3 residues outside the read, so it is completed with the germline J gene. V gene TRBV5-1 combines with J gene TRBJ2-1; 11 nucleotides align to TRBD2. Germline-derived CDR1 and CDR2 are SGHRS and YFSETQ. The CDR3 has 15 amino acids. With V trimmed by 1 base and J by 7 bases, 4 bases remained unmatched. CDR3 sequence reads: CASSLWSSGRNEQFF. The covered CDR3 bases are TGCGCCAGCAGCTTGTGGTCTAGCGGGAGGAATGAG.

This clone was recorded a few times. A much more abundant neighbour one base away suggests this may be a read error. Read data end 3 residues before the CDR3 end; the end is taken from the germline J gene. This sequence joins TRBV7-8 and TRBJ2-5; D call uncertain. Germline lookup yields CDR1 SGHVS and CDR2 FQNEAQ. The CDR3 has 14 amino acids. The CDR3 protein is CASSLEASGDTQYF. The sequenced part of the CDR3 DNA is TGTGCCAGCAGCTTAGAGGCCTCAGGAGATACC.

This clone was found many times. The CDR3 end is not reached by the read, which stops 3 residues before it; the germline J gene fills it in. This chain links TRBV30 with TRBJ2-7; D may be TRBD1 (6 bases). Trimming removed 2 bases from V and 2 bases from J, with 10 bases in between. CDR1 and CDR2 (germline): GTSNPN, SVGIG (reference sequence). The length of the CDR3 is 13 residues. The covered CDR3 bases are TGTGCCTGGAGTCGGGACACTACCTACGAG. It translates to CAWSRDTTYE. The full CDR3 is CAWSRDTTYEQYF. The whole variable domain, filled in from reference TRBV30 and TRBJ2-7, reads SQTIHQWPATLVQPVGSPLSLECTVEGTSNPNLYWYRQAAGRGLQLLFYSVGIGQISSEVPQNLSASRPQDRQFILSSKKLLLSDSGFYLCAWSRDTTYEQYFGPGTRLTVT.

In regard to this clone: The DNA ends 3 residues before the CDR3 does, and the rest of the CDR3 is filled in from the germline J gene. This chain joins TRBV18 and TRBJ1-2; D perhaps matches TRBD1 (5 bases). This CDR3 is 15 amino acids long. The V end was cut by 6 bases, the J end by 0 bases, with 14 bases between. Germline loops: CDR1 KGHSH, CDR2 LQKENI. This CDR3 reads CASSPLGRANYGYTF. The part of the CDR3 DNA that was read is TGTGCCAGCTCCCCGTTGGGGCGAGCTAACTATGGC.

This clone was recorded many times. The read halts 3 residues ahead of the CDR3 end, with the missing end drawn from the germline J gene. The chain is built from TRBV5-1 and TRBJ2-2; 8 bases line up with TRBD1. The germline gives CDR1 SGHRS, CDR2 YFSETQ. CDR3 length: 16 residues. CDR3 amino acids: CASSPGQATGANVLFF. The CDR3 DNA, read in part, is TGCGCCAGCAGCCCGGGACAGGCAACTGGGGCCAACGTG.

CDR3 sequence reads: CASSHNRDSYEQYF. The CDR3 DNA, read in part, is TGTGCCAGCAGCCACAACAGGGACTCCTACGAG. V and J are TRBV11-3 and TRBJ2-7; D is possibly TRBD1 (6 bases). The read ends 3 residues before the CDR3 terminus; that terminus is restored from the germline J gene. The CDR3 spans 14 residues. Trimming left V 5 bases short and J 0 bases short, with 11 bases between. Germline values: CDR1 SGHNT, CDR2 YENEEA.

This clone appeared many times. The read gets to within 3 residues of the CDR3 end, and the germline J gene fills in the rest. This chain uses TRBV7-2 with TRBJ2-2, with D uncertain. The CDR3 covers 14 residues. The germline V gene encodes CDR1 SGHTA and CDR2 FQGNSA. The CDR3 sequence is CASSSLSQDEKLFF. The CDR3 DNA, read in part, is TGTGCCAGCAGCTCGCTAAGCCAAGATGAAAAG. Full variable domain (remainder filled in from reference TRBV7-2 and TRBJ2-2): GAGVSQSPSNKVTEKGKDVELRCDPISGHTALYWYRQSLGQGLEFLIYFQGNSAPDKSGLPSDRFSAERTGGSVSTLTIQRTQQEDSAVYLCASSSLSQDEKLFFGEGSRLTVL.

This clone is medium-sized in the sample. The CDR3 loop is CSASRDSGKNIQYF. The DNA read from the CDR3 is TGCAGTGCTAGTCGCGATAGCGGTAAAAACATT. The gene calls are TRBV20-1 and TRBJ2-4; weak D call: TRBD2 (6 bases). The read ends 3 residues early relative to the CDR3; the germline J gene fills the gap. Trimming cost V 3 bases and J 4 bases, with 13 bases left between them. Germline V gene lookup returns CDR1 DFQATT and CDR2 SNEGSKA (reference sequence). The CDR3 consists of 14 residues.

The sample holds many counts of this clone. The CDR3 end is not reached by the read, which stops 3 residues before it; the germline J gene fills it in. The chain recombines TRBV5-1 with TRBJ2-1, with 8 bases aligning to TRBD2. Germline V gene sequence: CDR1 SGHRS, CDR2 YFSETQ. The CDR3 consists of 15 residues. V lost 0 bases, J lost 7 bases, and 6 bases stayed unmatched. This CDR3 is CASSLEQRETNEQFF. The sequenced part of the CDR3 DNA is TGCGCCAGCAGCTTGGAACAGCGGGAGACGAATGAG.

This clone was counted at least ten times. Read coverage stops 3 residues before the CDR3 terminus; the germline J gene supplies the remainder. The J gene is TRBJ1-2, the V gene TRBV2, with D maybe TRBD1 (5 bases). Per the germline V gene, CDR1 is SNHLY and CDR2 is FYNNEI. The V end lost 2 bases, the J end lost 4 bases, and 8 bases lay between the germline ends. This CDR3 contains 13 residues. The CDR3 here is CASSERQLYGYTF. CDR3 bases read: TGTGCCAGCAGTGAAAGACAGCTCTATGGC.

This clone has only a few counts. The CDR3 loop is CSARMDRLNSPLHF. CDR3 bases read: TGCAGTGCGAGGATGGACAGATTGAATTCACCC. This chain links TRBV20-1 with TRBJ1-6; possibly TRBD1 for D (6 bases). The read is 3 residues too short to cover the CDR3 end, so that end is filled in from the germline J gene. CDR1 and CDR2 (germline): DFQATT, SNEGSKA (reference sequence). V lost 6 bases, J lost 7 bases, and 16 bases lay in between. There are 14 residues in the CDR3.

This clone was found many times. The CDR3 extends 3 residues past the end of the read, so its final part is completed from the germline J gene. This chain links TRBV4-2 with TRBJ2-5, with 7 bases matching TRBD2. CDR1 and CDR2 (germline): LGHNA, YNFKEQ. Trimming took 0 bases from V and 4 from J; bases not matched to a gene: 5. This CDR3 spans 15 amino acids. The CDR3 is CASSQDQGLSETQYF. CDR3 bases read: TGTGCCAGCAGCCAAGATCAGGGACTATCAGAGACC.

About this clone: Read data end 3 residues before the CDR3 end; the end is taken from the germline J gene. The rearrangement links TRBV7-9 to TRBJ2-3; D remains ambiguous. V lost 4 bases and J lost 0, with 5 bases in between. Germline CDR1 SEHNR, CDR2 FQNEAQ (reference sequence). The CDR3 covers 13 residues. The sequenced part of the CDR3 DNA is TGTGCCAGCAGCTACTCGAGCACAGATACG. This sequence encodes CASSYSSTDT. The full CDR3 reads CASSYSSTDTQYF.

This clone occurred many times. The missing CDR3 end, 3 residues past where the read stops, is filled in from the germline J gene. The chain carries TRBV7-9 and TRBJ2-3; D perhaps matches TRBD2 (6 bases). Germline CDR1 SEHNR, CDR2 FQNEAQ (reference sequence). V was pared by 1 base and J by 4 bases, with 12 bases between. The CDR3 extends over 15 amino acids. The CDR3 sequence: CASSLGGTLSDTQYF. The CDR3 bases that were read are TGTGCCAGCAGCTTAGGTGGGACTCTATCAGATACG.

This clone was seen at least ten times. From the germline J gene comes the end of the CDR3, since the read stops 3 residues before it. The V gene is TRBV28, the J gene TRBJ1-1; 9 nucleotides line up with TRBD1. Trimming removed 6 bases from V and 7 bases from J; junction bases left unmatched: 15. The CDR3 is 16 residues long. Germline V gene sequence: CDR1 MDHEN, CDR2 SYDVKM. The CDR3 DNA, read in part, is TGTGCCAGCAGCTCCTTTATGGGGTCGGGACAGGGTGAA. Translating gives CASSSFMGSGQGE. The whole CDR3 reads CASSSFMGSGQGEAFF. Variable domain in full (rest from reference TRBV28 and TRBJ1-1): DVKVTQSSRYLVKRTGEKVFLECVQDMDHENMFWYRQDPGLGLRLIYFSYDVKMKEKGDIPEGYSVSREKKERFSLILESASTNQTSMYLCASSSFMGSGQGEAFFGQGTRLTVV.

This clone appeared many times. Read coverage stops 3 residues before the CDR3 terminus; the germline J gene supplies the remainder. V gene TRBV7-8 combines with J gene TRBJ2-2, with D tentatively TRBD1 (5 bases). The CDR3 runs to 14 residues. Trimming shortened V by 5 bases and J by 7 bases, and 14 bases separated the two germline ends. CDR1 and CDR2 (germline): SGHVS, FQNEAQ. CDR3: CASSLRETDGELFF. The CDR3 DNA, read in part, is TGTGCCAGCAGCCTCAGGGAAACGGACGGGGAG.

This clone came up many times. The read terminates 3 residues before the CDR3 end, so the remaining end is supplied by the germline J gene. The gene calls are TRBV2 and TRBJ2-7; a possible D gene is TRBD1 (5 bases). The V end lost 8 bases, the J end lost 5 bases, and 16 bases lay between the germline ends. The CDR3 has 13 amino acids. From germline, CDR1 is SNHLY and CDR2 FYNNEI. The CDR3 sequence: CASQPRRADEQYF. CDR3 DNA, as far as it was read: TGTGCCAGCCAGCCCCGCAGGGCCGACGAG.

Only a few counts were recorded for this clone. The CDR3: CASSLVVRGETQYF. CDR3 bases read: TGTGCCAGCAGCTTAGTAGTGAGGGGAGAGACG. This sequence joins TRBV7-9 and TRBJ2-3, with D perhaps assigned TRBD1 or TRBD2 (5 bases each). The read ends 3 residues shy of where the CDR3 ends; the end is completed using the germline J gene. Germline CDR1 and CDR2: SEHNR and FQNEAQ (reference sequence). The CDR3 length is 14 residues. The full variable domain, completed using reference TRBV7-9 and TRBJ2-3, is DTGVSQNPRHKITKRGQNVTFRCDPISEHNRLYWYRQTLGQGPEFLTYFQNEAQLEKSRLLSDRFSAERPKGSFSTLEIQRTEQGDSAMYLCASSLVVRGETQYFGPGTRLTVL.

This clone was picked up many times. The read falls 3 residues short of the CDR3 end, and the missing part is taken from the germline J gene. The chain combines TRBV2 with TRBJ2-4, with D maybe TRBD1 (5 bases). Germline V gene data show CDR1 as SNHLY and CDR2 as FYNNEI. With 3 bases removed from V and 1 base from J, the gap between germline ends came to 10 bases. This CDR3 comprises 15 residues. The sequenced CDR3 bases are TGTGCCAGCAGTGAGGTTCCAGGGGCCAAAAACATT. Amino acid sequence: CASSEVPGAKNI. In full, the CDR3 reads CASSEVPGAKNIQYF.

This clone was detected ten times or more. The sequenced fragment ends 3 residues before the CDR3 boundary, so the rest is inferred from the germline J gene. This chain links TRBV5-1 with TRBJ2-5; 8 nucleotides line up with TRBD2. The germline gives CDR1 SGHRS, CDR2 YFSETQ. V was clipped by 4 bases and J by 2 bases; unmatched bases: 4. The CDR3 totals 14 residues. Here the CDR3 reads CASSPGGAQETQYF. The sequenced CDR3 bases are TGCGCCAGCAGCCCCGGGGGGGCTCAAGAGACC.

This clone showed up just a few times. A read error is likely here: a far larger clone is one base away. The missing CDR3 end, 3 residues past where the read stops, is filled in from the germline J gene. The gene calls are TRBV19 and TRBJ1-2; 7 bases agree with TRBD1. This CDR3 is 17 amino acids long. The V gene end was trimmed by 6 bases and the J gene end by 5 bases; junction bases not matched to a gene: 18. Per the germline V gene, CDR1 is LNHDA and CDR2 is SQIVND (reference sequence). The chain's CDR3 is CASSDEDRTDGGYGYTF. The part of the CDR3 DNA that was read is TGTGCCAGTAGCGACGAGGACAGGACCGACGGGGGATATGGC.

This clone was counted at least ten times. The observed sequence ends 3 residues before the CDR3 terminus, with the missing tail filled in from the germline J gene. V is TRBV30 and J is TRBJ1-6, with 12 nucleotides matching TRBD1. With 3 bases clipped from V and 6 bases from J, the junction kept 12 bases outside the gene matches. CDR3 length: 18 residues. Germline V lookup: CDR1 GTSNPN, CDR2 SVGIG (reference sequence). Incomplete CDR3 DNA: TGTGCCTGGAGGCCCGAGGTGGGACAGGGGGCCGTTAATTCACCC. Translating it yields CAWRPEVGQGAVNSP. Given in full, the CDR3 is CAWRPEVGQGAVNSPLHF.

This clone was seen ten or more times. CDR3 sequence reads: CASSLSFGGVGEQYF. The sequenced part of the CDR3 DNA is TGTGCCAGCAGCTTAAGTTTCGGCGGTGTCGGCGAG. The V call is TRBV13, the J call TRBJ2-7; D unclear. Read coverage stops 3 residues before the CDR3 terminus; the germline J gene supplies the remainder. CDR3 length: 15 residues. The germline V and J ends were trimmed by 2 bases and 6 bases, with 17 bases remaining between them. Per the germline V gene, CDR1 is PRHDT and CDR2 is FYEKMQ (reference sequence).